The 23 T cell receptor beta chains presented below share a single source sample, sequenced in a study of CD8 T cells in ankylosing spondylitis. The antigens of these receptors remain unknown. TCRdb re-called the 5' RACE reads through MiXCR, storing one row per CDR3 protein. The sample contains about 800,000 distinct CDR3 sequences, 10% to 15% of which appear only once. Study observations and caveats: Among TCR beta sequences, a motif of several highly homologous variants appeared characteristic of ankylosing spondylitis blood.

Sequences were obtained from blood, either unsorted or a sorted T cell fraction (not recorded which). The receptors originated from a male donor with ankylosing spondylitis.

This clonotype was seen a few times. This chain links TRBV16 with TRBJ1-5; perhaps TRBD1 as D (5 bases). Germline CDR1 KGHSY, CDR2 FQNENV. The ends were cut back, 4 bases at V and 12 bases at J, with 31 bases in the middle. This CDR3 comprises 18 residues. This CDR3 is CASSPPRPPGTHIVSQHF. DNA of the CDR3: TGTGCCAGCAGCCCCCCTCGCCCCCCGGGGACTCACATAGTTAGCCAGCATTTT.

The chain links TRBV11-2 to TRBJ2-2; TRBD2 might be the D (7 bases). This CDR3 is 18 amino acids long. The germline V gene encodes CDR1 SGHAT and CDR2 FQNNGV. The V and J ends lost 5 bases and 5 bases respectively, with 24 bases between them. CDR3 DNA sequence: TGTGCCAGCAGCCCGCGAAGGTCCGGGGGGCATAGGACCGGGGAGCTGTTTTTT. Translating gives CASSPRRSGGHRTGELFF.

Many counts were recorded for this clonotype. The V gene is TRBV20-1, the J gene TRBJ1-5; D not resolved. The V end was cut by 3 bases, the J end by 8 bases, with 14 bases between. CDR1 is DFQATT and CDR2 is SNEGSKA in the germline V gene (reference sequence). The CDR3 sequence is 13 residues long. The CDR3 loop reads CSASRTPAEPQHF. The DNA of the CDR3 is TGCAGTGCTAGCCGTACCCCCGCGGAGCCCCAGCATTTT.

The gene calls are TRBV4-2 and TRBJ2-7, with a tentative D call TRBD2 (6 bases). The germline CDR1 and CDR2 sequences are LGHNA and YNFKEQ. This CDR3 spans 16 amino acids. The V end was cut by 2 bases, the J end by 2 bases, with 16 bases between. The CDR3 protein is CASSQSRSGGTYEQYF. The CDR3 bases are TGTGCCAGCAGCCAATCTAGGAGTGGCGGGACCTACGAGCAGTACTTC.

This clonotype has at least ten counts. The chain links TRBV6-5 to TRBJ2-1, with a tentative D call TRBD2 (7 bases). Between the trimmed V and J ends, which lost 3 bases and 4 bases, there was a span of 16 bases. The CDR3 is 16 amino acids. Germline CDR1 is MNHEY and CDR2 is SVGAGI. As DNA, the CDR3 is TGTGCCAGCAGTTATCTGGGGGGAGGGGGTTACAATGAGCAGTTCTTC. It yields the protein CASSYLGGGGYNEQFF.

The chain uses TRBV5-1 and TRBJ2-2; 9 bases line up with TRBD1. The CDR3 spans 16 residues. Looked up from germline, CDR1 is SGHRS and CDR2 is YFSETQ. Trimming cost V 2 bases and J 3 bases; bases outside gene matches: 5. The CDR3 region is CASSFTGGGDTGELFF. CDR3 nucleotide sequence: TGCGCCAGCAGCTTTACAGGGGGCGGCGACACCGGGGAGCTGTTTTTT.

This clonotype was seen at least ten times. V usage is TRBV12-3 or TRBV12-4 and J usage is TRBJ2-5; possible D gene TRBD1, 6 bases. The length of the CDR3 is 13 residues. Trimming removed 6 bases from V and 5 bases from J, with 13 bases in between. The CDR3 sequence is CASRITGLETQYF. The CDR3 region has the DNA TGTGCCAGCAGGATCACAGGGCTGGAGACCCAGTACTTC.

CDR3 coding DNA: TGTGCCAGCGGGCCTAGCGGCTCGAACACCGGGGAGCTGTTTTTT. Translation: CASGPSGSNTGELFF. This chain connects TRBV9 to TRBJ2-2, with 7 nucleotides matching TRBD2. The CDR3 length is 15 residues. The trim removed 7 bases at V and 0 bases at J, leaving 6 bases unmatched. Germline loops: CDR1 SGDLS, CDR2 YYNGEE.

The chain is built from TRBV20-1 and TRBJ1-5, with D possibly TRBD1 on 5 matching bases. CDR1 and CDR2 (germline): DFQATT, SNEGSKA (reference sequence). V was pared by 5 bases and J by 2 bases, with 28 bases between. CDR3 size: 19 residues. The CDR3 is CSAVLTRAGGLMGNQPQHF. DNA for the CDR3: TGCAGTGCTGTCCTCACCCGTGCCGGGGGTCTAATGGGCAATCAGCCCCAGCATTTT.

This clonotype was observed at least ten times. The chain joins TRBV12-3 or TRBV12-4 to TRBJ2-1; 13 nucleotides agree with TRBD2. V lost 6 bases, J lost 6 bases, and 8 bases stayed unmatched. CDR3 length equals 16 residues. The CDR3 DNA sequence: TGTGCCAGCAGGCCCTTCAGGACTAGCGGGAGCAATGAGCAGTTCTTC. Its protein product is CASRPFRTSGSNEQFF.

This chain connects TRBV20-1 to TRBJ1-1; 10 positions match TRBD1. CDR3 length: 14 residues. Germline lookup yields CDR1 DFQATT and CDR2 SNEGSKA (reference sequence). Trimming cost V 2 bases and J 4 bases; bases outside gene matches: 4. CDR3 loop: CSARKTGGLTEAFF. The CDR3 nucleotides read TGCAGTGCTAGAAAGACAGGGGGCCTCACTGAAGCTTTCTTT.

The sample holds many counts of this clonotype. V gene TRBV20-1 combines with J gene TRBJ1-5; D not resolved. V shed 5 bases and J shed 6 bases, with 14 bases lying between them. The CDR3 consists of 13 residues. Germline V lookup: CDR1 DFQATT, CDR2 SNEGSKA (reference sequence). The CDR3: CSAGRPAGQPQHF. The CDR3 bases are TGCAGTGCTGGCAGACCGGCGGGTCAGCCCCAGCATTTT.

This clonotype has ten or more counts. The chain couples TRBV7-2 to TRBJ2-7, with D possibly being TRBD2 (6 bases). Trimming pared 4 bases from V and 8 bases from J, leaving 21 bases between. This CDR3 comprises 15 residues. Germline V gene sequence: CDR1 SGHTA, CDR2 FQGNSA. The CDR3 loop is CASSSPWDSSLQQYF. The CDR3 bases are TGTGCCAGCAGCTCCCCCTGGGACTCCAGCCTCCAGCAGTACTTC.

The chain couples TRBV6-2 or TRBV6-3 to TRBJ1-1; no clear D gene. CDR3 length: 13 residues. From germline, CDR1 is MNHEY and CDR2 SVGEGT. V was shortened by 0 bases and J by 11 bases, with 13 bases between the two germline ends. This chain's CDR3 is CASSYSGTEGAFF. CDR3 nucleotide sequence: TGTGCCAGCAGTTACTCGGGCACGGAGGGCGCTTTCTTT.

This clonotype was counted a few times. CDR3 residues: CASSLVPGRGTDTQYF. The CDR3, as DNA: TGTGCCAGCAGCTTAGTTCCTGGGAGAGGCACAGATACGCAGTATTTT. V gene TRBV7-2 combines with J gene TRBJ2-3; D might be TRBD2 (5 bases). V gave up 1 base and J gave up 1 base, with 12 bases separating them. The V gene's germline CDR1 is SGHTA and CDR2 FQGNSA. CDR3 length: 16 residues.

This clonotype was observed a few times. V usage is TRBV11-2 and J usage is TRBJ2-5, with 10 bases aligning to TRBD2. CDR1 SGHAT and CDR2 FQNNGV come from the germline V gene. CDR3 size: 16 residues. The J segment lost 2 bases and the V segment lost 5 bases, leaving 8 bases of the junction unmatched. The CDR3 region has the DNA TGTGCCAGCAGCCCTTGGACTAGCGGAATACAAGAGACCCAGTACTTC. Its translation: CASSPWTSGIQETQYF. The whole variable domain, remainder taken from reference TRBV11-2 and TRBJ2-5, is EAGVAQSPRYKIIEKRQSVAFWCNPISGHATLYWYQQILGQGPKLLIQFQNNGVVDDSQLPKDRFSAERLKGVDSTLKIQPAKLEDSAVYLCASSPWTSGIQETQYFGPGTRLLVL.

This clonotype occurred many times. J is TRBJ2-2 and V is TRBV29-1; 10 bases agree with TRBD1. The CDR3 consists of 15 residues. The germline V gene encodes CDR1 SQVTM and CDR2 ANQGSEA. With 6 bases clipped from V and 6 bases from J, the junction kept 10 bases outside the gene matches. DNA of the CDR3: TGCAGCGTCCGATCCGGGACAGGGGTGGCCGGGGAGCTGTTTTTT. It encodes CSVRSGTGVAGELFF.

This chain connects TRBV3-1 to TRBJ2-3, with D uncertain. CDR1 and CDR2 from the germline V gene are LGHDT and YNNKEL (reference sequence). CDR3 length equals 13 residues. With 0 bases removed from V and 5 bases from J, the gap between germline ends came to 6 bases. This CDR3 is CASSQEWRDTQYF. In DNA, the CDR3 is TGTGCCAGCAGCCAAGAATGGAGAGATACGCAGTATTTT.

This clonotype showed up many times. The chain carries TRBV5-1 and TRBJ1-4; D might be TRBD1 (6 bases). The CDR3 is 17 residues long. Between the trimmed V and J ends, which lost 7 bases and 3 bases, there was a span of 22 bases. The germline gives CDR1 SGHRS, CDR2 YFSETQ. The CDR3: CASGRTEITGPNEKLFF. The DNA for the CDR3 is TGCGCCAGCGGTCGAACGGAAATTACAGGGCCTAATGAAAAACTGTTTTTT.

The rearrangement joins TRBV4-3 to TRBJ2-1; 13 nucleotides align to TRBD2. Germline values: CDR1 LGHNA, CDR2 YSLEER. J was trimmed by 5 bases and V by 5 bases; bases with no gene match: 12. The CDR3 is 18 residues long. CDR3 amino acids: CASSKRLAGGDWDNEQFF. CDR3 nucleotide sequence: TGCGCCAGCAGCAAACGACTAGCGGGGGGTGATTGGGACAATGAGCAGTTCTTC.

The J gene is TRBJ2-5, the V gene TRBV7-2, with D maybe TRBD2 (5 bases). V lost 5 bases to trimming and J lost 5 bases, with 15 bases between them. The CDR3 totals 14 residues. Germline CDR1 and CDR2: SGHTA and FQGNSA. The CDR3 DNA sequence: TGTGCCAGCAGCCTTAGTGGGAGAAGGGAGACCCAGTACTTC. Translated, it gives CASSLSGRRETQYF.

This clonotype was seen only a few times. The chain has TRBV20-1 and TRBJ2-5, with D possibly matching TRBD2 (5 bases). CDR1 and CDR2 (germline): DFQATT, SNEGSKA (reference sequence). Trimming cost V 3 bases and J 4 bases, with 18 bases left between them. This CDR3 spans 15 amino acids. This chain's CDR3 is CSASPWAGGGETQYF. The CDR3 DNA reads as TGCAGTGCTAGCCCCTGGGCGGGTGGAGGAGAGACCCAGTACTTC.

This clonotype has more than one count but fewer than ten. The DNA of the CDR3 is TGTGCCAGCAGTTTAACGTTCCCGGGCCTGAACTATGGCTACACCTTC. Protein: CASSLTFPGLNYGYTF. The rearrangement links TRBV12-3 or TRBV12-4 to TRBJ1-2; D is undetermined. Trimming stripped 2 bases from V and 2 bases from J, with 15 bases between. This CDR3 comprises 16 residues.